This TCR beta chain was observed in a study of shared clonotypes between healthy human individuals. V was cut by 4 bases and J by 2 bases, with 11 bases left in between. The CDR3 spans 14 residues. Germline CDR1 is GTSNPN and CDR2 is SVGIG (reference sequence). This clone was counted once. The authors distributed each subset's genomic DNA evenly over several immunoSEQ plates. Replicate PCRs for unsorted PBMC used approximately 300 ng DNA (about 30,000 T cell genomes). Original data processing: Owing to the provision of junction-only sequences devoid of quality scores by immunoSEQ, filtering differed. Libraries were prepared by immunoSEQ multiplex PCR; TCRdb keeps only in-frame clonotypes and omits some of them. V and J calls and clone size come straight from that table; D and trimming were deduced from the DNA. The sample lists 450,000 to 500,000 clones; over 75% were seen once.

The source of this sequence is a woman aged 35 to 49 in good health. Some clones in this sample may be carry-over from other donors' samples. Source material: PBMCs. This sequence joins TRBV30 and TRBJ1-4, with D maybe TRBD1 (6 bases). CDR3 sequence: CAWKGGRTNEKLFF. As DNA, the CDR3 is TGTGCCTGGAAAGGGGGTCGCACTAATGAAAAACTGTTTTTT. The complete variable domain, with remaining parts taken from reference TRBV30 and TRBJ1-4, reads SQTIHQWPATLVQPVGSPLSLECTVEGTSNPNLYWYRQAAGRGLQLLFYSVGIGQISSEVPQNLSASRPQDRQFILSSKKLLLSDSGFYLCAWKGGRTNEKLFFGSGTQLSVL.